In its sample, the clone carrying this T cell receptor beta chain was seen a few times. The antigen remains undetermined. The data belong to a study of T cells after yellow fever vaccination. About the research overall: The SMART-Seq v4 Ultra Low Input method served to prepare the low-cell-number fractions.

Study findings and constraints: Researchers cautioned that FACS-sorted repertoires could harbor abundant clonotypes contaminating from the bulk population. The study re-detected most primary-vaccination clones after the booster (around 96% CD4, approximately 87% CD8).

TCR cDNA was made by 5'RACE template switching, adding a universal primer site and UMIs. TCRdb processed the 5' RACE reads anew with MiXCR; each CDR3 protein has one entry. This sample yields approximately 330,000 distinct CDR3 sequences, of which approximately 4% are seen a single time; 20% to 25% belongs to the top ten. The germline V gene encodes CDR1 SGHVS and CDR2 FQNEAQ. Trimming shortened V by 6 bases and J by 0 bases, and 17 bases separated the two germline ends. The length of the CDR3 is 17 residues. The J gene is TRBJ2-2, the V gene TRBV7-8, with D perhaps being TRBD1 or TRBD2 (5 bases each). The clonotype was recovered from a man between 18 and 35 years old who received the YFV17D yellow fever vaccine. The starting material was PBMCs, obtained 5 days after the yellow fever booster vaccination. CDR3 amino acids: CASRGRMGTTNTGELFF. The CDR3, as DNA: TGTGCCAGCAGGGGTCGGATGGGGACCACGAACACCGGGGAGCTGTTTTTT.